This TCR beta chain was recovered during a study of tissue T cells after allogeneic stem cell transplantation. Assay used: immunoSEQ multiplex PCR; TCRdb lists only in-frame clones, some missing. The sample yields about 1,800 clones, 49% seen once. Of note for this clone: A junction boundary mismatches the germline segment, possibly from a read error. The genes are named according to mouse. Read sequence stops 1 residue before the CDR3 end, and the germline J gene provides the missing end.

Time point meaning: mouse harvest day 14 after allogeneic transplant. The graft held 10^6 splenic CD5+ T cells and 10^7 T-cell-depleted bone marrow cells. Mice had MHC-mismatched B6 into BALB/c GVHD, sampled day 7 or 14. Germline V lookup: CDR1 KGHPV, CDR2 FQNQEV (reference sequence). CDR3 length: 13 amino acids. The chain carries TRBV26 and TRBJ2-7, with D possibly matching TRBD2 (6 bases). The receptor comes from a female BALB/c mouse given C57BL/6 T cells with graft-versus-host disease after an allogeneic hematopoietic cell transplant. Sequenced material: blood. The CDR3: CARSLSGGYEQYF. The covered CDR3 bases are TGTGCCCGCAGTCTCTCGGGGGGTTATGAACAGTAC.